This passage covers 9 T cell receptor beta chains from one sample sequenced in a study of T cell responses to AZD1222 COVID-19 vaccine. Libraries were prepared by immunoSEQ multiplex PCR; TCRdb keeps only in-frame clonotypes and omits some of them. In the table there are under 150,000 clones, over 75% of which are singletons. The starting material was peripheral blood, obtained on day 0 of AZD1222 vaccination. All receptors derive from an adult in good health.

This rearrangement joins TRBV19 to TRBJ1-5; tentative D call: TRBD1 (6 bases). Trimming left V 3 bases short and J 7 bases short, with 13 bases between. Germline CDR1 is LNHDA and CDR2 is SQIVND (reference sequence). The CDR3 contains 14 residues. The CDR3 region is CASSIRGAGQPQHF. The CDR3 DNA follows: TGTGCCAGTAGTATCCGGGGGGCAGGGCAGCCCCAGCATTTT.

The chain joins TRBV4-3 to TRBJ1-4, with TRBD1 matching over 9 bases. The germline V gene has CDR1 LGHNA and CDR2 YSLEER. CDR3 length equals 15 residues. Trimming cost V 3 bases and J 7 bases; bases outside gene matches: 6. Here the CDR3 reads CASSQGTGRIEKLFF. DNA of the CDR3: TGCGCCAGCAGCCAGGGGACAGGGAGGATTGAAAAACTGTTTTTT.

The chain links TRBV6-2 or TRBV6-3 to TRBJ1-5; D call uncertain. The ends were cut back, 3 bases at V and 8 bases at J, with 14 bases in the middle. CDR3 length: 14 residues. The V gene's germline CDR1 is MNHEY and CDR2 SVGEGT. CDR3 sequence reads: CASSYGQVFEPQHF. The CDR3, as DNA: TGTGCCAGCAGTTATGGGCAGGTTTTTGAGCCCCAGCATTTT.

J is TRBJ2-2 and V is TRBV5-1; 11 positions match TRBD2. The CDR3 runs to 17 residues. V gave up 1 base and J gave up 5 bases; unmatched junction bases: 7. Germline V gene sequence: CDR1 SGHRS, CDR2 YFSETQ. The CDR3 region is CASSLTPGLAATGELFF. DNA for the CDR3: TGCGCCAGCAGCTTGACACCGGGACTAGCGGCTACCGGGGAGCTGTTTTTT.

The chain links TRBV7-9 to TRBJ2-1; D may be TRBD2 (5 bases). This CDR3 is built from 13 residues. Germline V CDR1 and CDR2: SEHNR, FQNEAQ (reference sequence). V lost 7 bases and J 5 bases, leaving 12 bases between the germline ends. The CDR3 nucleotides read TGTGCCAGCAACCGGGGTGGTAACAATGAGCAGTTCTTC. Amino acids: CASNRGGNNEQFF.

V is TRBV14 and J is TRBJ1-2; D is undetermined. V was clipped by 0 bases and J by 2 bases, with 7 bases between them. CDR3 length: 14 amino acids. From germline, CDR1 is SGHDN and CDR2 FVKESK. The CDR3 DNA sequence: TGTGCCAGCAGCCAAGATCTTGCGAACTATGGCTACACCTTC. It specifies CASSQDLANYGYTF. Based on the CDR3 plus reference TRBV14 and TRBJ1-2, the full variable domain is EAGVTQFPSHSVIEKGQTVTLRCDPISGHDNLYWYRRVMGKEIKFLLHFVKESKQDESGMPNNRFLAERTGGTYSTLKVQPAELEDSGVYFCASSQDLANYGYTFGSGTRLTVV.

V is TRBV6-1 and J is TRBJ1-1; D call uncertain. The CDR3 totals 14 residues. V gave up 1 base and J gave up 6 bases, with 12 bases separating them. Germline V CDR1 and CDR2: MNHNS, SASEGT. The CDR3 region has the DNA TGTGCCAGCAGTGAAGGGCACGGCCCCTCTGAAGCTTTCTTT. Amino acids: CASSEGHGPSEAFF.

This chain joins TRBV5-1 and TRBJ1-1; D gene uncertain. V lost 1 base, J lost 6 bases, and 10 bases lay in between. Germline CDR1 reads SGHRS; CDR2 reads YFSETQ. The length of the CDR3 is 13 residues. The CDR3 sequence is CASSLRGSPEAFF. In DNA, the CDR3 is TGCGCCAGCAGCTTGCGTGGAAGCCCTGAAGCTTTCTTT.

The chain is built from TRBV15 and TRBJ2-7; 7 bases map to TRBD2. Unmatched junction bases numbered 4, after V lost 7 bases and J lost 4 bases. Germline CDR1 reads LNHNV; CDR2 reads YYDKDF (reference sequence). The CDR3 is 12 amino acids. The CDR3 sequence is CATNSGGYEQYF. The CDR3, as DNA: TGTGCCACCAATTCGGGGGGTTACGAGCAGTACTTC.